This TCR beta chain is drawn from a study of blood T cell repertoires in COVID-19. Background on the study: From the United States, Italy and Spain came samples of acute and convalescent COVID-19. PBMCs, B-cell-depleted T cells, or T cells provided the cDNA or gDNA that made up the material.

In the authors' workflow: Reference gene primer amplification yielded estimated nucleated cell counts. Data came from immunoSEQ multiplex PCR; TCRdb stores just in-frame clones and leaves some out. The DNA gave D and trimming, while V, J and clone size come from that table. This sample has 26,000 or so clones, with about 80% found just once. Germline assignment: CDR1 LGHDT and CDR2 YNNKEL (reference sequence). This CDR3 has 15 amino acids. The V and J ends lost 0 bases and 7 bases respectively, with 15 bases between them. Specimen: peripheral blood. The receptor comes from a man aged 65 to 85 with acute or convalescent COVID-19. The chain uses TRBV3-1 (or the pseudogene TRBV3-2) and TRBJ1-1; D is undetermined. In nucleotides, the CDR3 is TGTGCCAGCAGCCAAGATCAGGTTCGGGGTAGTGAAGCTTTCTTT. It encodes CASSQDQVRGSEAFF.